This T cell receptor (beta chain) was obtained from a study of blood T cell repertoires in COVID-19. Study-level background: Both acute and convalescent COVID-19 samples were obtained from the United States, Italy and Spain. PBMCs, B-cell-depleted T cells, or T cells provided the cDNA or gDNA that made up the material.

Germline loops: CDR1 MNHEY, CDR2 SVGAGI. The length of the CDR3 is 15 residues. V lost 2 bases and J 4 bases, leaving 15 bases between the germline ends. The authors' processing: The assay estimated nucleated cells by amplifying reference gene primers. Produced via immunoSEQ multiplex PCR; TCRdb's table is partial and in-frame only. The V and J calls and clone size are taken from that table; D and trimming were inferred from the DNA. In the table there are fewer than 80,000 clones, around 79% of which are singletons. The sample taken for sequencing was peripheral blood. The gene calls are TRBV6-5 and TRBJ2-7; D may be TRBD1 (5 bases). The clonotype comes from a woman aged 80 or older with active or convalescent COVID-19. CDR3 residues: CASSYIAGPMYEQYF. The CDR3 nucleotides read TGTGCCAGCAGTTACATAGCAGGGCCTATGTACGAGCAGTACTTC.